The 19 T cell receptor beta chains given below trace back to one sample, sequenced in a study of T cells in women clearing cervical HPV infection. Libraries were prepared by immunoSEQ multiplex PCR; TCRdb keeps only in-frame clonotypes and omits some of them. The table lists 25,000 or so clones. Specimen: blood buffy coat. These receptors originate from a woman aged 18-70 years with a cervical HPV16 infection that either progressed to CIN3+ or cleared (not recorded which).

CDR3 DNA, as far as it was read: TGTGCCAGCAGCTTGGCCCATTCCCGACAGGCGGAGACC. Translating gives CASSLAHSRQAET. The CDR3, in full, reads CASSLAHSRQAETQYF. The rearrangement links TRBV5-4 to TRBJ2-5; perhaps TRBD1 as D (6 bases). The read halts 3 residues ahead of the CDR3 end, with the missing end drawn from the germline J gene. Germline values: CDR1 SGHNT, CDR2 YYREEE (reference sequence). The CDR3 is 16 residues long. The ends were cut back, 0 bases at V and 5 bases at J, with 17 bases in the middle.

Regarding this clone: The CDR3 goes on 3 residues after the read ends, and that part is filled in from the germline J gene. This chain links TRBV2 with TRBJ2-2; the D gene is possibly TRBD1 (5 bases). CDR3 length equals 16 residues. Looked up from germline, CDR1 is SNHLY and CDR2 is FYNNEI. The CDR3 loop is CASSQDTNSGANVLFF. CDR3 DNA (partial): TGTGCCAGCAGCCAGGACACCAACTCTGGGGCCAACGTG.

As regards this clone: The CDR3 goes on 3 residues after the read ends, and that part is filled in from the germline J gene. The chain carries TRBV19 and TRBJ1-2; TRBD1 matches at 7 bases. The CDR3 is 15 residues long. CDR1 LNHDA and CDR2 SQIVND come from the germline V gene (reference sequence). The V segment lost 4 bases and the J segment 4 bases; nucleotides outside the gene matches: 9. The sequenced part of the CDR3 DNA is TGTGCCAGTAGTAACACGGGACAGACCCTCTATGGC. It yields the protein CASSNTGQTLYG. The CDR3 as a whole reads CASSNTGQTLYGYTF.

Concerning this clone itself: The read ends 3 residues shy of where the CDR3 ends; the end is completed using the germline J gene. The chain links TRBV18 to TRBJ2-3; D ambiguous. The CDR3 sequence is 13 residues long. From germline, CDR1 is KGHSH and CDR2 LQKENI. V was shortened by 4 bases and J by 1 base, with 6 bases between the two germline ends. CDR3 sequence reads: CASSLLGTDTQYF. The CDR3 DNA, read in part, is TGTGCCAGCTCACTCCTTGGCACAGATACG.

Turning to this clone: The read terminates 3 residues before the CDR3 end, so the remaining end is supplied by the germline J gene. V and J are TRBV10-3 and TRBJ2-7; 7 bases are shared with TRBD1. Unmatched junction bases numbered 12, after V lost 7 bases and J lost 3 bases. This CDR3 is 15 amino acids long. From germline, CDR1 is ENHRY and CDR2 SYGVKD. The CDR3 sequence: CAIKGAIGGNYEQYF. The CDR3 DNA, read in part, is TGTGCCATCAAAGGGGCCATAGGGGGCAACTACGAG.

Comment on this clone: Sequencing ends 3 residues short of the CDR3 end; the germline J gene provides the rest. The chain combines TRBV18 with TRBJ1-2, with 8 bases that match TRBD1. The CDR3 covers 16 residues. CDR1 KGHSH and CDR2 LQKENI come from the germline V gene. CDR3 sequence reads: CASSPNSPHDRGSYTF. The sequenced part of the CDR3 DNA is TGTGCCAGCTCACCGAACTCGCCGCACGACAGGGGTAGC.

In regard to this clone: The read falls 3 residues short of the CDR3 end, and the missing part is taken from the germline J gene. The V and J genes are TRBV7-2 and TRBJ2-1, with 10 nucleotides matching TRBD2. The CDR3 extends over 15 amino acids. V dropped 5 bases and J dropped 3; count of bases not matched to a gene: 4. Germline lookup yields CDR1 SGHTA and CDR2 FQGNSA. The sequenced part of the CDR3 DNA is TGTGCCAGCAGCCCAGCGGGAGGGAACTACAATGAG. It is translated as CASSPAGGNYNE. The entire CDR3 is CASSPAGGNYNEQFF.

Note on this clone: The sequence runs out 3 residues before the end of the CDR3; the remainder is reconstructed from the germline J gene. This chain links TRBV7-9 with TRBJ1-1, with D tentatively TRBD1 (5 bases). V lost 5 bases and J 5 bases, leaving 15 bases between the germline ends. CDR3 length: 14 residues. Germline loops: CDR1 SEHNR, CDR2 FQNEAQ (reference sequence). The CDR3 DNA, read in part, is TGTGCCAGCAGCGAGAGGGAGGGGCGGACTGAA. It translates to CASSEREGRTE. In full, the CDR3 is CASSEREGRTEAFF.

Details on this clone: The CDR3 end falls 3 residues outside the read, so it is completed with the germline J gene. The chain combines TRBV4-1 with TRBJ2-3; D remains ambiguous. The CDR3 loop spans 15 amino acids. Germline CDR1 MGHRA, CDR2 YSYEKL. With 6 bases removed from V and 0 bases from J, the gap between germline ends came to 13 bases. The CDR3 reads CASSQQLASTDTQYF. The part of the CDR3 DNA that was read is TGCGCCAGCAGTCAACAACTTGCTAGCACAGATACG.

Of note for this clone: The read falls 3 residues short of the CDR3 end, and the missing part is taken from the germline J gene. V usage is TRBV2 and J usage is TRBJ2-1, with TRBD1 matching over 9 bases. This CDR3 region has 15 residues. V was clipped by 6 bases and J by 4 bases; unmatched bases: 7. In germline, CDR1 is SNHLY, CDR2 FYNNEI. The CDR3 bases that were read are TGTGCCAGCAGGGAGGACAGGGGTGGGTACAATGAG. Translation: CASREDRGGYNE. The full CDR3 is CASREDRGGYNEQFF.

For this clone: The DNA ends 3 residues before the CDR3 does, and the rest of the CDR3 is filled in from the germline J gene. The V call is TRBV19, the J call TRBJ2-4; 7 bases fit TRBD1. CDR1 is LNHDA, CDR2 SQIVND, per germline (reference sequence). The CDR3 is 12 residues long. CDR3 DNA (partial): TGTGCCAGGACCGGGACAGCCTATGGT. It translates to CARTGTAYG. The whole CDR3 sequence reads CARTGTAYGQYF.

CDR3 loop: CASSPDRSNEQFF. The sequenced part of the CDR3 DNA is TGTGCCAGCAGCCCCGACAGGAGCAATGAG. The V call is TRBV7-8, the J call TRBJ2-1, with a weak D call TRBD1 (6 bases). The read falls 3 residues short of the CDR3 end, and the missing part is taken from the germline J gene. The CDR3 contains 13 residues. The V end lost 5 bases, the J end lost 6 bases, and 11 bases lay between the germline ends. Per germline, CDR1 SGHVS and CDR2 FQNEAQ.

Remarks on this clone: The observed sequence ends 3 residues before the CDR3 terminus, with the missing tail filled in from the germline J gene. The chain has TRBV27 and TRBJ1-6, with D perhaps TRBD1 (5 bases). Germline CDR1 and CDR2: MNHEY and SMNVEV (reference sequence). Trimming shortened V by 5 bases and J by 2 bases, and 10 bases separated the two germline ends. This CDR3 is 15 amino acids long. The CDR3 sequence is CASSPSGAYNSPLHF. The DNA read from the CDR3 is TGTGCCAGCAGTCCCTCGGGGGCCTATAATTCACCC.

Of note for this clone: Read data end 3 residues before the CDR3 end; the end is taken from the germline J gene. The rearrangement links TRBV2 to TRBJ1-5; D uncertain. The CDR3 runs 13 residues. Trimming pared 8 bases from V and 0 bases from J, leaving 8 bases between. Germline assignment: CDR1 SNHLY and CDR2 FYNNEI. CDR3 sequence: CASGPNSNQPQHF. The covered CDR3 bases are TGTGCCAGCGGGCCGAATAGCAATCAGCCC. The variable domain in full, with the rest retrieved from reference TRBV2 and TRBJ1-5, is EPEVTQTPSHQVTQMGQEVILRCVPISNHLYFYWYRQILGQKVEFLVSFYNNEISEKSEIFDDQFSVERPDGSNFTLKIRSTKLEDSAMYFCASGPNSNQPQHFGDGTRLSIL.

The part of the CDR3 DNA that was read is TGCGCCAGCAGCTTGGGGGCTATGGGCAATCAGCCC. This sequence encodes CASSLGAMGNQP. The entire CDR3 sequence reads CASSLGAMGNQPQHF. The chain links TRBV5-1 to TRBJ1-5; D is ambiguous. The read stops 3 residues short of the end of the CDR3; the missing end is completed from the germline J gene. Trimming pared 0 bases from V and 2 bases from J, leaving 9 bases between. Germline V gene data show CDR1 as SGHRS and CDR2 as YFSETQ. The CDR3 sequence is 15 residues long.

Comment on this clone: With the read ending 3 residues before the CDR3 end, the germline J gene is used to fill in that end. V is TRBV30 and J is TRBJ1-2, with D maybe TRBD1 (5 bases). The CDR3 covers 15 residues. CDR1 is GTSNPN, CDR2 SVGIG, per germline (reference sequence). The sequenced CDR3 bases are TGTGCCTGGAGTGTACAAGGGACTACGATCTCCGGC. Its protein product is CAWSVQGTTISG. The CDR3 in full is CAWSVQGTTISGYTF.

Notes on this clone: The read is 3 residues too short to cover the CDR3 end, so that end is filled in from the germline J gene. The chain is built from TRBV5-1 and TRBJ2-5, with D tentatively TRBD2 (7 bases). The V end was cut by 2 bases, the J end by 5 bases, with 13 bases between. Per germline, CDR1 SGHRS and CDR2 YFSETQ. This CDR3 has 14 amino acids. CDR3 region: CASSFGGAGETQYF. Incomplete CDR3 DNA: TGCGCCAGCAGCTTTGGGGGGGCCGGTGAGACC.

Points on this clone: The CDR3 extends 3 residues past the end of the read, so its final part is completed from the germline J gene. The rearrangement uses TRBV19 and TRBJ1-1, with a tentative D call TRBD1 (6 bases). This CDR3 has 14 amino acids. The germline gives CDR1 LNHDA, CDR2 SQIVND (reference sequence). The V and J ends lost 5 bases and 2 bases respectively, with 12 bases between them. CDR3 sequence: CASSHSQGNTEAFF. The covered CDR3 bases are TGTGCCAGTAGTCATTCACAGGGAAACACTGAA.

The DNA read from the CDR3 is TGTGCCAGTAGTATCGCCGGGACAGGGGGCTTTGAGACC. It codes for CASSIAGTGGFET. The full-length CDR3 reads as CASSIAGTGGFETQYF. The gene calls are TRBV19 and TRBJ2-5, with 12 bases that match TRBD1. The read terminates 3 residues ahead of where the CDR3 ends, so the germline J gene completes it. The germline gives CDR1 LNHDA, CDR2 SQIVND (reference sequence). CDR3 length: 16 amino acids. Trimming took 3 bases from V and 5 from J; bases not matched to a gene: 7.